These 18 T cell receptor beta chains came from one sample sequenced in a study of blood T cell repertoires in COVID-19 (dated by TCRdb to the early 2020s). Receptor libraries were prepared by the immunoSEQ multiplex PCR assay. What TCRdb holds here is the immuneACCESS table cut down to in-frame rearrangements. Part of the clones is not present; checked against another copy, under half of the missing clones reflect an unresolved V gene, and the others are unexplained. The sample table lists about 230,000 clones, around 80% of them with a count of one. The top ten clones comprise 27% of the sample. The sequencing sample was made of peripheral blood. The receptors come from a man between 40 and 49 years old with acute or convalescent COVID-19.

The chain has TRBV19 and TRBJ1-6, with TRBD1 matching over 8 bases. The CDR3 runs to 13 residues. The ends lost 10 bases at V and 10 bases at J; junction bases unmatched: 9. Germline CDR1 reads LNHDA; CDR2 reads SQIVND (reference sequence). The CDR3 protein is CATRGGQGSPLHF. DNA for the CDR3: TGTGCCACTAGAGGAGGACAGGGCTCACCCCTCCACTTT.

The chain recombines TRBV5-4 with TRBJ1-1, with 11 bases aligning to TRBD1. V trimming: 0 bases; J trimming: 3 bases; junction bases outside the gene matches: 1. This CDR3 is 15 amino acids long. Germline V gene data show CDR1 as SGHNT and CDR2 as YYREEE (reference sequence). The CDR3 sequence: CASSLEGQGDTEAFF. The CDR3 DNA is TGTGCCAGCAGCTTGGAGGGACAGGGGGACACTGAAGCTTTCTTT.

The chain is built from TRBV6-2 or TRBV6-3 and TRBJ2-4; tentative D call: TRBD1 (5 bases). In germline, CDR1 is MNHEY, CDR2 SVGEGT. CDR3 length equals 14 residues. The germline V and J ends were trimmed by 6 bases and 7 bases, with 16 bases remaining between them. CDR3 sequence: CASSPSGPRNIQYF. The CDR3 nucleotides are TGTGCCAGCAGCCCCTCAGGGCCCAGGAACATTCAGTACTTC.

V is TRBV19 and J is TRBJ1-4; TRBD1 is a possible D gene (5 bases). From germline, CDR1 is LNHDA and CDR2 SQIVND (reference sequence). This CDR3 is built from 18 residues. V lost 4 bases and J lost 2, with 20 bases in between. The CDR3 DNA is TGTGCCAGTAGTACCCCCCCTCAGGGATTGGGGACTAATGAAAAACTGTTTTTT. It encodes CASSTPPQGLGTNEKLFF.

The chain links TRBV2 to TRBJ1-6, with D tentatively TRBD1 (5 bases). V lost 6 bases, J lost 7 bases, and 16 bases lay in between. The CDR3 totals 15 residues. Looked up from germline, CDR1 is SNHLY and CDR2 is FYNNEI. The CDR3, as DNA: TGTGCCAGCAGACAGGCGGATCTTGGCAATTCACCCCTCCACTTT. Its protein product is CASRQADLGNSPLHF.

This clone was found a few times. The genes are TRBV5-1 and TRBJ1-1; maybe TRBD1 (6 bases). The CDR3 totals 12 residues. Germline lookup yields CDR1 SGHRS and CDR2 YFSETQ. The V end was cut by 4 bases, the J end by 11 bases, with 15 bases between. The CDR3 here is CASSPGDIGAFF. The CDR3 DNA follows: TGCGCCAGCAGCCCCGGGGACATCGGGGCTTTCTTT.

This clone has only one observation. This chain connects TRBV7-2 to TRBJ1-1, with 8 bases matching TRBD1. V dropped 3 bases and J dropped 5; count of bases not matched to a gene: 5. CDR1 is SGHTA, CDR2 FQGNSA, per germline. The CDR3 consists of 14 residues. The CDR3 here is CASSLDREVTEAFF. CDR3 bases: TGTGCCAGCAGCTTGGACAGGGAAGTAACTGAAGCTTTCTTT. Drawing the rest from reference TRBV7-2 and TRBJ1-1, the complete variable domain is GAGVSQSPSNKVTEKGKDVELRCDPISGHTALYWYRQSLGQGLEFLIYFQGNSAPDKSGLPSDRFSAERTGGSVSTLTIQRTQQEDSAVYLCASSLDREVTEAFFGQGTRLTVV.

The chain joins TRBV11-2 to TRBJ1-1, with a tentative D call TRBD1 (6 bases). Deletions cut 3 bases from V and 10 bases from J, with 9 bases between. From germline, CDR1 is SGHAT and CDR2 FQNNGV. The CDR3 covers 11 residues. CDR3 nucleotide sequence: TGTGCCAGCAGCTTCCAGGGGTTAGCTTTCTTT. Translation: CASSFQGLAFF.

The genes are TRBV28 and TRBJ1-5; 8 bases line up with TRBD1. The CDR3 length is 16 residues. Germline V gene sequence: CDR1 MDHEN, CDR2 SYDVKM. V shed 5 bases, J shed 7 bases, and the junction held 13 bases outside the gene matches. The CDR3 here is CASSPWTGQPGQPQHF. In DNA, the CDR3 is TGTGCCAGCAGTCCGTGGACAGGGCAACCGGGACAGCCCCAGCATTTT.

This chain uses TRBV4-1 with TRBJ2-3, with 12 bases identical to TRBD2. Germline V gene sequence: CDR1 MGHRA, CDR2 YSYEKL. The V segment lost 3 bases and the J segment 3 bases; nucleotides outside the gene matches: 7. This CDR3 spans 17 amino acids. CDR3: CASSQLTSGRRTDTQYF. CDR3 in DNA: TGCGCCAGCAGCCAGCTGACTAGCGGGAGAAGAACAGATACGCAGTATTTT.

This sequence joins TRBV29-1 and TRBJ1-5; D might be TRBD1 (5 bases). V was shortened by 4 bases and J by 3 bases, with 10 bases between the two germline ends. This CDR3 region has 13 residues. Per germline, CDR1 SQVTM and CDR2 ANQGSEA. The CDR3 nucleotides are TGCAGCGTTGGGGGCCAGAACAATCAGCCCCAGCATTTT. The encoded protein is CSVGGQNNQPQHF.

The J gene is TRBJ1-2, the V gene TRBV30; D remains unclear. Germline CDR1 is GTSNPN and CDR2 is SVGIG (reference sequence). The CDR3 has 11 amino acids. V was clipped by 0 bases and J by 8 bases, with 7 bases between them. CDR3 bases: TGTGCCTGGAGTGTGGGAGACGGCTACACCTTC. Amino acids: CAWSVGDGYTF.

This chain joins TRBV4-1 and TRBJ1-6; possible D gene TRBD1, 5 bases. The CDR3 contains 16 residues. V lost 2 bases, J lost 7 bases, and 15 bases lay in between. The germline CDR1 and CDR2 sequences are MGHRA and YSYEKL. The CDR3 nucleotides read TGCGCCAGCAGCCAACCACGGGCAGGGTTAAATTCACCCCTCCACTTT. Translating gives CASSQPRAGLNSPLHF.

This chain links TRBV19 with TRBJ2-1, with 10 bases that match TRBD2. CDR3 size: 13 residues. V gave up 10 bases and J gave up 4 bases; unmatched junction bases: 4. The germline V gene encodes CDR1 LNHDA and CDR2 SQIVND (reference sequence). This CDR3 is CATFSGGYNEQFF. The CDR3 coding sequence is TGTGCCACTTTTAGCGGGGGGTACAATGAGCAGTTCTTC.

J is TRBJ1-2 and V is TRBV18; a possible D gene is TRBD1 (6 bases). The CDR3 runs to 14 residues. V was trimmed by 5 bases and J by 2 bases, leaving 12 bases between them. In germline, CDR1 is KGHSH, CDR2 LQKENI. The CDR3 coding sequence is TGTGCCAGCTCATCGGACAGCTCCAACTATGGCTACACCTTC. Translation gives CASSSDSSNYGYTF.

In the case of this clone: The same CDR3 can be traced to other DNA sequences in this sample. J is TRBJ1-1 and V is TRBV2; 10 nucleotides agree with TRBD1. Germline CDR1 SNHLY, CDR2 FYNNEI. This CDR3 has 14 amino acids. Trimming at V came to 7 bases and at J to 5 bases, leaving 7 bases not matched to a gene. CDR3: CASTLGQGNTEAFF. The DNA of the CDR3 is TGTGCCAGCACCCTGGGACAGGGGAATACTGAAGCTTTCTTT.

This chain uses TRBV6-2 or TRBV6-3 with TRBJ1-1, with TRBD1 as a possible D gene (5 bases). Trimming removed 0 bases at V and 4 bases at J, with 18 bases between. Germline V CDR1 and CDR2: MNHEY, SVGEGT. CDR3 length: 17 residues. The CDR3 reads CASSYSPNSGWSTEAFF. The CDR3 region has the DNA TGTGCCAGCAGTTACTCCCCAAATTCAGGGTGGAGCACTGAAGCTTTCTTT.

V is TRBV2 and J is TRBJ2-1; 7 positions agree with TRBD2. Per germline, CDR1 SNHLY and CDR2 FYNNEI. This CDR3 contains 16 residues. V lost 2 bases and J lost 1; bases outside the gene matches: 5. CDR3: CASSETAGVSYNEQFF. The CDR3 DNA reads TGTGCCAGCAGTGAAACCGCGGGAGTATCCTACAATGAGCAGTTCTTC.